These 14 T cell receptor beta chains came from one sample sequenced in a study of blood T cell repertoires in COVID-19. Only in-frame clones appear in the TCRdb table, and some are missing; sequencing was by immunoSEQ multiplex PCR. This table has about 190,000 clones, about four fifths appearing once. The sample was peripheral blood. The receptor set was obtained from a woman in her 70s with active or convalescent COVID-19.

The genes are TRBV19 and TRBJ1-3, with 7 positions matching TRBD1. The germline V gene encodes CDR1 LNHDA and CDR2 SQIVND (reference sequence). The CDR3 extends over 15 amino acids. V shed 1 base and J 6 bases; nucleotides not matched to a gene: 6. The CDR3 DNA reads as TGTGCCAGTAGTATAGGACCGGGGACAGTAAACACCATATATTTT. It codes for CASSIGPGTVNTIYF. The whole variable domain, filled in from reference TRBV19 and TRBJ1-3, reads DGGITQSPKYLFRKEGQNVTLSCEQNLNHDAMYWYRQDPGQGLRLIYYSQIVNDFQKGDIAEGYSVSREKKESFPLTVTSAQKNPTAFYLCASSIGPGTVNTIYFGEGSWLTVV.

The CDR3, as DNA: TGTGCCAGCAGCTTATACAGGAGCTCCTACGAGCAGTACTTC. It specifies CASSLYRSSYEQYF. The chain recombines TRBV7-9 with TRBJ2-7, with D possibly TRBD1 on 5 matching bases. CDR1 and CDR2 from the germline V gene are SEHNR and FQNEAQ (reference sequence). V gave up 2 bases and J gave up 0 bases, with 8 bases separating them. The CDR3 length is 14 residues.

This sequence joins TRBV28 and TRBJ1-5; D uncertain. CDR3 size: 16 residues. V lost 2 bases and J lost 1, with 12 bases in between. From germline, CDR1 is MDHEN and CDR2 SYDVKM. CDR3: CASSLRGGPSNQPQHF. In nucleotides, the CDR3 is TGTGCCAGCAGTTTAAGAGGAGGGCCGAGCAATCAGCCCCAGCATTTT.

This clone was observed a few times. The CDR3 loop reads CASSLGVTGNYGYTF. The CDR3 DNA reads TGCGCCAGCAGCTTGGGTGTCACAGGGAACTATGGCTACACCTTC. The V gene is TRBV5-1, the J gene TRBJ1-2; tentative D call: TRBD1 (6 bases). The V end lost 0 bases, the J end lost 2 bases, and 11 bases lay between the germline ends. The CDR3 loop spans 15 amino acids. CDR1 is SGHRS, CDR2 YFSETQ, per germline.

The gene calls are TRBV7-3 and TRBJ1-2; 7 positions agree with TRBD1. Trimming removed 9 bases from V and 4 bases from J; junction bases left unmatched: 8. CDR1 SGHTA and CDR2 FQGTGA come from the germline V gene. The CDR3 spans 13 residues. As DNA, the CDR3 is TGTGCCAGTGCGACAGGGCCAGCCTATGGCTACACCTTC. Protein: CASATGPAYGYTF. The full variable domain, rest sourced from reference TRBV7-3 and TRBJ1-2, is GAGVSQTPSNKVTEKGKYVELRCDPISGHTALYWYRQSLGQGPEFLIYFQGTGAADDSGLPNDRFFAVRPEGSVSTLKIQRTERGDSAVYLCASATGPAYGYTFGSGTRLTVV.

V gene TRBV3-1 (or the pseudogene TRBV3-2) combines with J gene TRBJ2-7, with D perhaps matching TRBD1 (5 bases). V was pared by 0 bases and J by 7 bases, with 13 bases between. The germline CDR1 and CDR2 sequences are LGHDT and YNNKEL (reference sequence). The CDR3 is 14 amino acids. CDR3 in DNA: TGTGCCAGCAGCCAAGATAGGACATTACGGGAGCAGTACTTC. Amino acids: CASSQDRTLREQYF.

This clone came up a few times. V is TRBV25-1 and J is TRBJ1-5; TRBD1 might be the D (5 bases). This CDR3 has 14 residues. Germline CDR1 MGHDK, CDR2 SYGVNS. Trimming removed 2 bases from V and 3 bases from J, with 8 bases in between. CDR3 protein: CASSEQGINQPQHF. The CDR3 bases are TGTGCCAGCAGTGAACAGGGTATCAATCAGCCCCAGCATTTT.

This chain joins TRBV6-5 and TRBJ2-1; D is unresolved. The CDR3 runs to 11 residues. From germline, CDR1 is MNHEY and CDR2 SVGAGI. This chain's CDR3 is CGKPYYNEQFF. The CDR3 DNA reads as TGTGGCAAGCCCTACTACAATGAGCAGTTCTTC.

The chain joins TRBV28 to TRBJ2-1, with 13 bases matching TRBD2. The CDR3 is made up of 18 amino acids. Germline V gives CDR1 MDHEN, CDR2 SYDVKM. After removal of 6 bases from V and 6 bases from J, the junction contained 14 bases not matched to a gene. This chain's CDR3 is CASSRTSGGLLHPNEQFF. The CDR3 nucleotides are TGTGCCAGCAGCCGGACTAGCGGGGGCCTCCTACACCCCAATGAGCAGTTCTTC.

The chain employs TRBV28 and TRBJ1-6, with 12 bases lining up with TRBD1. V shed 1 base and J 0 bases; nucleotides not matched to a gene: 7. The V gene's germline CDR1 is MDHEN and CDR2 SYDVKM. The CDR3 is made up of 20 amino acids. CDR3 sequence reads: CASSLYAGTGGFSYNSPLHF. The CDR3 DNA follows: TGTGCCAGCAGTTTATACGCCGGGACAGGGGGCTTCTCCTATAATTCACCCCTCCACTTT.

The chain is built from TRBV7-2 and TRBJ1-3; the D is unclear. V gave up 0 bases and J gave up 4 bases, with 7 bases separating them. CDR1 and CDR2 (germline): SGHTA, FQGNSA. The length of the CDR3 is 14 residues. The CDR3 sequence is CASSLASVGNTIYF. In DNA form, the CDR3 reads TGTGCCAGCAGCTTAGCGTCAGTAGGAAACACCATATATTTT.

The chain joins TRBV29-1 to TRBJ2-1, with TRBD2 as a possible D gene (6 bases). Germline CDR1 reads SQVTM; CDR2 reads ANQGSEA. The V gene lost 5 bases and the J gene lost 15 bases, with 17 bases spanning the gap. This CDR3 comprises 11 residues. CDR3 bases: TGCAGCGTTTGGACGGAGGGTACGTCGTTCTTC. Translating gives CSVWTEGTSFF.

The gene calls are TRBV9 and TRBJ2-1; D gene uncertain. The germline V gene encodes CDR1 SGDLS and CDR2 YYNGEE. The CDR3 consists of 12 residues. V dropped 0 bases and J dropped 10 bases, with 8 bases sitting between them. The CDR3 DNA reads TGTGCCAGCAGCGTAGTTGGAGCGGAGCAGTTCTTC. Translating gives CASSVVGAEQFF.

V gene TRBV7-2 combines with J gene TRBJ1-5, with D unresolved. Trimming left V 5 bases short and J 6 bases short, with 11 bases between. CDR3 size: 13 residues. The V gene's germline CDR1 is SGHTA and CDR2 FQGNSA. CDR3 nucleotides: TGTGCCAGCAGCACGCCACCCAGTCAGCCCCAGCATTTT. Protein product: CASSTPPSQPQHF.